This T cell receptor (beta chain) is from a study of shared clonotypes between healthy human individuals. Background on the study: Aged 18 to 49, the donors were a couple of women and a few men.

Study outcomes and limitations: Shared clonotypes across all four donors exceeded non-shared ones in generation probability.

Libraries were prepared by immunoSEQ multiplex PCR; TCRdb keeps only in-frame clonotypes and omits some of them. The data contain some 1,600,000 clones, roughly 98% of them singletons. This clone was picked up one time. Its antigen remains unidentified. Sequencing used naive CD4+ T cells sorted from blood. The subset: CD45RA+ positively selected. The receptor's source is a man aged 25 to 40 in good health.

In nucleotides, the CDR3 is TGTGCCAGCAGTTTTTCCCAGGGGGCTCTTACTAATGAAAAACTGTTTTTT. Translating gives CASSFSQGALTNEKLFF. V and J are TRBV27 and TRBJ1-4; TRBD1 matches at 8 bases. Germline CDR1 MNHEY, CDR2 SMNVEV (reference sequence). CDR3 length: 17 amino acids. Unmatched junction bases numbered 8, after V lost 3 bases and J lost 2 bases.